This T cell receptor (beta chain) originates from a study of blood T cell repertoires in COVID-19. About the research overall: There were acute and convalescent COVID-19 samples, and they came from the United States, Italy and Spain.

This clone appeared a few times. Germline V gives CDR1 KGHDR, CDR2 SFDVKD. Unmatched junction bases numbered 5, after V lost 4 bases and J lost 5 bases. This CDR3 is 14 amino acids long. Patients from Seattle were sampled longitudinally, starting during active infection. The authors' processing: It was from reference gene primer amplification that nucleated cell counts were estimated. The repertoire was sequenced with immunoSEQ multiplex PCR; TCRdb's copy has only in-frame clones and lacks some. That table is the source of V, J and clone size, and D and trimming were worked out from the DNA. The sample consists of 160,000 or so clones, about 87% of them appearing once.

V usage is TRBV24-1 and J usage is TRBJ2-7; TRBD1 matches at 9 bases. The sequenced sample consisted of peripheral blood. The TCR was taken from a woman in her 70s with COVID-19, enrolled during active disease. As DNA, the CDR3 is TGTGCCACCAGTGACCCAGGGACAGGGCACGAGCAGTACTTC. Its protein is CATSDPGTGHEQYF.